A selection of T cell receptor beta chains follows, all from one sample in a study of identical twins. TCRdb redid the calling of the 5' RACE reads with MiXCR, one entry per CDR3 protein. The repertoire consists of 270,000 or so distinct CDR3 sequences, with about 8% occurring once and the leading ten covering over 2.5%. The same specimen was also included in a second study, on yellow fever vaccine responses in identical twins.

The specimen was CD8+ T cells sorted from blood. Source of these receptors: a woman in her late teens or twenties in good health. Both conserved end residues are part of each CDR3. A D gene is named only where the DNA matches it firmly. Only some rows state a clone size, as once, few, many or a class for expanded clones.

TRBV6-2/TRBV6-3	many	TRBJ2-5	NA	14	TGTGCCAGCAGTTACTCGGCAGGGAGAGAGACCCAGTACTTC	CASSYSAGRETQYF
TRBV7-6	NA	TRBJ2-5	TRBD2	18	TGTGCCAGCAGCTTGGGAAGGACTAGCGGGGGATTCCAAGAGACCCAGTACTTC	CASSLGRTSGGFQETQYF
TRBV28	many	TRBJ2-5	TRBD2	19	TGTGCCAGCAGTTTATCCCCCCCAACTAGCGGGGGGGCGGAGGAGACCCAGTACTTC	CASSLSPPTSGGAEETQYF
TRBV9	few	TRBJ2-7	NA	14	TGTGCCAGCAGCGTAGAGGGGCCCGACTACGAGCAGTACTTC	CASSVEGPDYEQYF
TRBV15	NA	TRBJ2-7	NA	15	TGTGCCACCAGCCCCTCCGGCGGGGCCATCTACGAGCAGTACTTC	CATSPSGGAIYEQYF
TRBV7-6	NA	TRBJ1-5	NA	19	TGTGCCAGCAGCTTAGGTCAGGCCGAGGACCCAATACGGAATCAGCCCCAGCATTTT	CASSLGQAEDPIRNQPQHF
TRBV6-2/TRBV6-3	NA	TRBJ1-6	TRBD1	20	TGTGCCAGCAGACCGCGCCGCGACAGGGTGGGCTCGTCCTATAATTCACCCCTCCACTTT	CASRPRRDRVGSSYNSPLHF
TRBV7-9	few	TRBJ2-7	NA	12	TGTGCCAGCAGCGACGTACCCTACGAGCAGTACTTC	CASSDVPYEQYF
TRBV28	few	TRBJ2-3	NA	14	TGTGCCAGCAGTTCTCCGGGGGAGGTAGATACGCAGTATTTT	CASSSPGEVDTQYF
TRBV6-5	many	TRBJ2-7	NA	16	TGTGCCAGCAGTTACTCCACCCTTGGGGGCTCCTTCGAGCAGTACTTC	CASSYSTLGGSFEQYF
TRBV6-1	NA	TRBJ1-1	NA	13	TGTGCCAGCAGGGACGTAAGGAACACTGAAGCTTTCTTT	CASRDVRNTEAFF
TRBV10-3	NA	TRBJ1-5	NA	13	TGTGCCATCAGAGGGCGGGAAGATCAGCCCCAGCATTTT	CAIRGREDQPQHF
TRBV5-1	many	TRBJ2-1	NA	17	TGCGCCAGCAGCTTGGAAGGGGCGATATCATACTACAATGAGCAGTTCTTC	CASSLEGAISYYNEQFF
TRBV5-1	many	TRBJ2-7	TRBD1	18	TGCGCCAGCAGCTTGGATAGATTCGAGACAGGGGAAACCTACGAGCAGTACTTC	CASSLDRFETGETYEQYF
TRBV5-1	many	TRBJ2-7	TRBD2	15	TGCGCCAGCAGCCCCCGCGGGGGGGCCATCTACGAGCAGTACTTC	CASSPRGGAIYEQYF
TRBV27	once	TRBJ2-7	NA	14	TGTGCCAGCAGTTTAAGAGGGTGGGCCTACAAGCAGTACTTC	CASSLRGWAYKQYF
TRBV10-3	NA	TRBJ2-5	NA	14	TGTGCCATCAGTAACGGGAGTGTCCTTGAGACCCAGTACTTC	CAISNGSVLETQYF
TRBV4-3	many	TRBJ2-2	TRBD2	16	TGCGCCAGCAGCCAAGATCGGGGACTACTAACCGGGGAGCTGTTTTTT	CASSQDRGLLTGELFF
TRBV10-3	many	TRBJ2-7	NA	18	TGTGCCATCATGGTCAAGGGCGGTATGGGGGGCACTATCCGGGAGCAGTACTTC	CAIMVKGGMGGTIREQYF
TRBV27	NA	TRBJ2-7	TRBD1	15	TGTGCCAGCAGAAGCGGCTGGGACAGGGCCTACGAGCAGTACTTC	CASRSGWDRAYEQYF
TRBV14	many	TRBJ2-1	NA	13	TGTGCCAGCAGCCCCCAACTCGGCAATGAGCAGTTCTTC	CASSPQLGNEQFF
TRBV4-3	few	TRBJ2-1	NA	14	TGCGCCAGCAGCCAAGCTATAGGATACAATGAGCAGTTCTTC	CASSQAIGYNEQFF
TRBV7-9	few	TRBJ2-7	TRBD1	14	TGTGCCAGCAGCCCCCCCGGGACAGACTACGAGCAGTACTTC	CASSPPGTDYEQYF
TRBV7-3	NA	TRBJ2-2	NA	14	TGTGCCAGCAGCCAAGGACCAAACACCGGGGAGCTGTTTTTT	CASSQGPNTGELFF
TRBV6-2/TRBV6-3	NA	TRBJ2-2	NA	13	TGTGCCAGCATCGACCAGGGTGCCGGGGAGCTGTTTTTT	CASIDQGAGELFF
TRBV6-1	few	TRBJ2-5	NA	13	TGTGCCAGCAGCCTCCTTAGGGGCGAGACCCAGTACTTC	CASSLLRGETQYF